This T cell receptor beta chain originates from a study of vaccination effects on CD4 cells after COVID-19. The wider study: Within the ViraFEST assay, antigen-specific CD4+ T cells underwent expansion with viral peptide pools prior to sequencing. Post-vaccine sample collection fell at a median of 72 days after the second dose.

The CDR3 extends over 15 amino acids. V lost 0 bases, J lost 0 bases, and 9 bases lay in between. Germline-derived CDR1 and CDR2 are SGDLS and YYNGEE. TCRdb's table, derived via immunoSEQ multiplex PCR, lists solely in-frame clones and lacks some. The table includes approximately 74,000 clones, roughly four fifths detected once. A single count supports this clone. Its antigen is still unknown. Following a 10-day culture, CD4+ T cells were purified. Each participant was administered two doses of either the BNT162b2 or the mRNA-1273 vaccine. The healthy vaccine recipients, who had no prior SARS-CoV-2 infection, showed negative nucleocapsid antibodies. In the cultures, half the medium was exchanged for IL-2 medium on days 3 and 7.

The sequencing here drew on CD4+ T cells from PBMCs cultured without peptide, taken after COVID-19 vaccination. The chain employs TRBV9 and TRBJ1-2; perhaps TRBD1 as D (5 bases). The origin of this receptor is a human donor who received a COVID-19 vaccine. The DNA of the CDR3 is TGTGCCAGCAGCGTAGCAGGGACTACTAACTATGGCTACACCTTC. Its protein is CASSVAGTTNYGYTF.